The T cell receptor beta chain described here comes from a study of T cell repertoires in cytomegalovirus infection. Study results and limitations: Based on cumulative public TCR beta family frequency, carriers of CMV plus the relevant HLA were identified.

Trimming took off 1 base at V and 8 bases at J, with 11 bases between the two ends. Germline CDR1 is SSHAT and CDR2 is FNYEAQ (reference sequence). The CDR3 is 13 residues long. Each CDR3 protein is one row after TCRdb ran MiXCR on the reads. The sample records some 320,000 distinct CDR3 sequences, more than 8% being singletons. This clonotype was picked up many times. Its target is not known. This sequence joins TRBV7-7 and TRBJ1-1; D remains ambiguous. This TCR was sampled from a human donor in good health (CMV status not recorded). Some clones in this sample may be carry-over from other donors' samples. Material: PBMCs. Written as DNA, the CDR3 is TGTGCCAGCAGCTTAGTAAGTGGGTCAGAAGCTTTCTTT. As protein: CASSLVSGSEAFF.